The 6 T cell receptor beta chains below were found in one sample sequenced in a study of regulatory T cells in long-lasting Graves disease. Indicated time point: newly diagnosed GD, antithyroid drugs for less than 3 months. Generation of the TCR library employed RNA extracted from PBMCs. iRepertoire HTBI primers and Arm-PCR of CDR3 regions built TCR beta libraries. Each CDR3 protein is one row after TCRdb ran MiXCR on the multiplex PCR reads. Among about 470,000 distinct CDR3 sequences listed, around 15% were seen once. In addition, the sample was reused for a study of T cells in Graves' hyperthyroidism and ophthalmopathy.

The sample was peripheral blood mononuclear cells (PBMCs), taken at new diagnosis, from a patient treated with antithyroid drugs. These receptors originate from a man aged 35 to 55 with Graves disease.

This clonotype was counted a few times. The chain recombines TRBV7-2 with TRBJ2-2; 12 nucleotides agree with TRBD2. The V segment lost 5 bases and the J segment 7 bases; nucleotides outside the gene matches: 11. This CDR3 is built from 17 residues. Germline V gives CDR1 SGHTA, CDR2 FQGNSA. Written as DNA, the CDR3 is TGTGCCAGCAGCCCCCTTCTGCTAGCGGGAGGGGGCGGGGAGCTGTTTTTT. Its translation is CASSPLLLAGGGGELFF. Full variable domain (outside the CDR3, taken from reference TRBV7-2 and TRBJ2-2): GAGVSQSPSNKVTEKGKDVELRCDPISGHTALYWYRQSLGQGLEFLIYFQGNSAPDKSGLPSDRFSAERTGGSVSTLTIQRTQQEDSAVYLCASSPLLLAGGGGELFFGEGSRLTVL.

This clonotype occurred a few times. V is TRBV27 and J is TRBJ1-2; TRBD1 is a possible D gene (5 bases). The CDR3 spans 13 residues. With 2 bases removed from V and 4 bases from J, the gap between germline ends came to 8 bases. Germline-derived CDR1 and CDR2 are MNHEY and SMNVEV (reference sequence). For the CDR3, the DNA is TGTGCCAGCAGTTTAAGGGGACGCTATGGCTACACCTTC. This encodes CASSLRGRYGYTF.

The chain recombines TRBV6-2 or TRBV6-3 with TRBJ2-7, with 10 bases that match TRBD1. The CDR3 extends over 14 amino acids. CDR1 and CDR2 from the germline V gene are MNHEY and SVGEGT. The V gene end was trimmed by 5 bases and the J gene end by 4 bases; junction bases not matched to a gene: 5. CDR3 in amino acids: CASSETGGLYEQYF. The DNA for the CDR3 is TGTGCCAGCAGTGAGACAGGGGGCTTGTACGAGCAGTACTTC.

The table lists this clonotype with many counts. Written as DNA, the CDR3 is TGTGCCAGCAGTAAGGGCAACCAAGAGACCCAGTACTTC. Encoded protein: CASSKGNQETQYF. V gene TRBV7-3 combines with J gene TRBJ2-5, with D unresolved. Trimming removed 6 bases at V and 0 bases at J, with 8 bases between. CDR3 length equals 13 residues. The germline V gene encodes CDR1 SGHTA and CDR2 FQGTGA.

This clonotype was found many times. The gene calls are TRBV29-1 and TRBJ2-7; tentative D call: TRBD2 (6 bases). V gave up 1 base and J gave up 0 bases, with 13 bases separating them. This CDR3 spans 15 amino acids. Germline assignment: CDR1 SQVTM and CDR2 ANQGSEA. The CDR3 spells CSVEGTSRASYEQYF. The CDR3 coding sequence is TGCAGCGTTGAAGGAACTAGCCGCGCCTCCTACGAGCAGTACTTC.

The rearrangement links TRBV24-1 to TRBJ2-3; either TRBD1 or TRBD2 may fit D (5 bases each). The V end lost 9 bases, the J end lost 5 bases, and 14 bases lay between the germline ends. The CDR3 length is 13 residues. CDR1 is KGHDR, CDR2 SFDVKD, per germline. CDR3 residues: CATPNYGGDTQYF. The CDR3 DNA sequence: TGTGCCACCCCAAATTATGGGGGAGATACGCAGTATTTT.